This TCR beta chain was profiled in a study of identical twins. The cDNA had a unique molecular identifier and a template-switch universal primer site. TCRdb redid the calling of the 5' RACE reads with MiXCR, one entry per CDR3 protein. The sample includes 1.5 million to 2 million distinct CDR3 sequences, around a third of them seen just once. For this clonotype: What it binds is unknown. One end of the junction is discordant with germline, which a read error may explain.

Overall study results and limits: Insertions ran lower in abundant cord blood beta clonotypes, though not in memory repertoires. Conclusions leaned on cross-sectional statistical analysis and did not track the same donors over time. Alpha sequences that were out-of-frame and twin-shared showed an excess of low generation probability.

This CDR3 is built from 13 residues. The sequence was collected from a newborn girl in good health. Specimen: cord blood. This chain uses TRBV12-3 or TRBV12-4 with TRBJ2-1; 9 bases map to TRBD2. The CDR3 protein is CASRRTSDNEQYF. For the CDR3, the DNA is TGTGCCAGCAGACGGACTAGCGACAATGAGCAATACTTC.